The rows below give T cell receptor beta chains drawn from one sample of a study of T cells in Graves' hyperthyroidism and ophthalmopathy. In TCRdb, the multiplex PCR reads were re-called with MiXCR into one record per CDR3 protein. The table records about 290,000 distinct CDR3 sequences, 13% to 15% of them present only once. The sequenced sample was blood. Receptors originate from a woman between 50 and 59 years old with Graves' hyperthyroidism that later progressed to Graves' ophthalmopathy. Both conserved end residues are part of each CDR3. Fields, in order: V gene, J gene, clone size, D gene, CDR3 protein, CDR3 DNA. D genes are given only for firm matches. Expanded clones get a size class; other rows say once, few or many, or leave the size out.

TRBV28	TRBJ1-2	many	NA	CASSWTGGGYGYTF	TGTGCCAGCAGTTGGACCGGGGGTGGCTATGGCTACACCTTC
TRBV20-1	TRBJ1-3	many	NA	CSAREGRVWDTIYF	TGCAGTGCTAGAGAGGGCAGGGTGTGGGACACCATATATTTT
TRBV28	TRBJ2-5	NA	NA	CASSPGPQGSGYETQYF	TGTGCCAGCAGCCCCGGACCCCAGGGCTCGGGATACGAGACCCAGTACTTC
TRBV6-5	TRBJ1-1	NA	NA	CASSYSARVDTEAFF	TGTGCCAGCAGTTACTCGGCCAGGGTGGATACTGAAGCTTTCTTT
TRBV5-5	TRBJ2-7	many	TRBD1	CASSWGRGLYEQYF	TGTGCCAGCAGCTGGGGCAGGGGGCTCTACGAGCAGTACTTC
TRBV6-4	TRBJ2-1	NA	NA	CASSDGTSDYNEQFF	TGTGCCAGCAGTGACGGGACAAGCGACTACAATGAGCAGTTCTTC
TRBV5-5	TRBJ2-3	many	NA	CASSLGQITDTQYF	TGCGCCAGCAGCTTGGGGCAGATCACAGATACGCAGTATTTT
TRBV19	TRBJ2-1	NA	NA	CASSIPLWGRNYNEQFF	TGTGCCAGTAGTATCCCTCTTTGGGGGAGGAATTACAATGAGCAGTTCTTC
TRBV20-1	TRBJ2-7	many	NA	CSARDRPDYEQYF	TGCAGTGCTAGAGATCGTCCTGACTACGAGCAGTACTTC
TRBV29-1	TRBJ1-1	many	NA	CSVEDAGRGTEAFF	TGCAGCGTTGAAGATGCCGGGCGAGGCACTGAAGCTTTCTTT
TRBV7-9	TRBJ1-5	many	NA	CASSSGNQPQHF	TGTGCCAGCAGTTCGGGCAATCAGCCCCAGCATTTT
TRBV27	TRBJ2-3	many	TRBD2	CASSLTSGSRNTQYF	TGTGCCAGCAGTTTAACTAGCGGGAGTAGAAATACGCAGTATTTT
TRBV6-1	TRBJ2-3	many	NA	CANTTDVQLTDTQYF	TGTGCCAACACGACCGATGTACAGCTCACAGATACGCAGTATTTT
TRBV2	TRBJ2-1	many	NA	CASSDSSRREQFF	TGTGCCAGCAGTGACTCCAGCAGGCGTGAGCAGTTCTTC
TRBV24-1	TRBJ2-1	NA	TRBD2	CATSDHGLAEYNEQFF	TGTGCCACCAGTGATCACGGACTAGCGGAGTACAATGAGCAGTTCTTC
TRBV20-1	TRBJ1-4	many	NA	CSASGRGNEKLFF	TGCAGTGCTAGCGGCAGGGGTAATGAAAAACTGTTTTTT
TRBV4-1	TRBJ2-3	NA	NA	CASSQVQQGTDTQYF	TGCGCCAGCAGCCAAGTCCAACAGGGCACAGATACGCAGTATTTT
TRBV3-1	TRBJ2-3	many	NA	CASSQGRSDTQYF	TGTGCCAGCAGCCAAGGTCGGTCAGATACGCAGTATTTT
TRBV6-1	TRBJ2-3	many	TRBD2	CASSEVVRGEHPDTQYF	TGTGCCAGCAGTGAAGTTGTGCGGGGGGAACATCCAGATACGCAGTATTTT
TRBV6-1	TRBJ2-7	NA	NA	CASSYKPGAVRYEQYF	TGTGCCAGCAGTTATAAGCCCGGGGCAGTTAGATACGAGCAGTACTTC
TRBV9	TRBJ2-5	NA	NA	CASSSMGGETQYF	TGTGCCAGCAGCTCCATGGGTGGCGAGACCCAGTACTTC
TRBV10-3	TRBJ1-3	NA	NA	CAISEETASSGNTIYF	TGTGCCATCAGTGAGGAGACGGCTAGCTCTGGAAACACCATATATTTT
TRBV12-5	TRBJ1-2	many	TRBD1	CASGPDIRDSQILDYGYTF	TGTGCTAGTGGTCCTGACATCCGGGACAGTCAAATCCTAGACTATGGCTACACCTTC
TRBV6-1	TRBJ1-1	NA	NA	CASSERGPRLNTEAFF	TGTGCCAGCAGTGAAAGGGGCCCACGACTGAACACTGAAGCTTTCTTT
TRBV20-1	TRBJ1-1	NA	NA	CSASPGNLNTEAFF	TGCAGTGCTAGTCCCGGGAACCTGAACACTGAAGCTTTCTTT
TRBV12-3/TRBV12-4	TRBJ1-5	many	NA	CASSLRGNQPQHF	TGTGCCAGCAGTTTAAGGGGCAATCAGCCCCAGCATTTT
TRBV7-3	TRBJ1-6	few	TRBD1	CASSVGDSYNSPLHF	TGTGCCAGCAGCGTAGGGGACAGTTATAATTCACCCCTCCACTTT
TRBV14	TRBJ2-2	many	TRBD2	CASGPRDGRADTGELFF	TGTGCCAGCGGACCCAGAGACGGGAGGGCCGACACCGGGGAGCTGTTTTTT
TRBV6-1	TRBJ1-3	NA	NA	CASSESLLSSGNTIYF	TGTGCCAGCAGTGAATCTCTGCTTAGCTCTGGAAACACCATATATTTT
TRBV6-6	TRBJ2-1	many	NA	CASSYSKDSYNEQFF	TGTGCCAGCAGTTACTCGAAGGACAGTTACAATGAGCAGTTCTTC
TRBV20-1	TRBJ1-6	once	NA	CSARIEGSPLHF	TGCAGTGCTAGAATTGAGGGATCACCCCTCCACTTT
TRBV27	TRBJ2-5	NA	TRBD2	CASSPDSSGGGETQYF	TGTGCCAGCAGTCCGGACTCTAGCGGGGGAGGGGAGACCCAGTACTTC
TRBV12-3/TRBV12-4	TRBJ2-1	many	NA	CASSFGGFDEQFF	TGTGCCAGCAGTTTTGGAGGCTTCGACGAGCAGTTCTTC
TRBV5-1	TRBJ1-1	NA	TRBD1	CASSFAGGSEAFF	TGCGCCAGCAGCTTCGCAGGGGGCTCTGAAGCTTTCTTT
TRBV2	TRBJ1-1	NA	TRBD1	CASRAGTGASNTEAFF	TGTGCCAGCAGGGCGGGGACAGGGGCTTCGAACACTGAAGCTTTCTTT
TRBV6-1	TRBJ2-5	many	NA	CASRATGKEETQYF	TGTGCCAGCAGGGCCACAGGGAAGGAAGAGACCCAGTACTTC
TRBV5-1	TRBJ2-7	many	NA	CASSPAFGVDEQYF	TGCGCCAGCAGCCCTGCCTTTGGGGTGGATGAGCAGTACTTC
TRBV18	TRBJ1-2	many	NA	CASSPEQQSPYGYTF	TGTGCCAGCTCACCAGAGCAGCAATCCCCCTATGGCTACACCTTC
TRBV19	TRBJ1-2	NA	NA	CASTMRQVRSYTF	TGTGCCAGTACCATGAGACAGGTCCGGAGCTACACCTTC
TRBV6-1	TRBJ2-3	many	NA	CASSYPFGNTQYF	TGTGCCAGCAGTTATCCCTTCGGAAATACGCAGTATTTT
TRBV6-1	TRBJ2-7	many	TRBD2	CASSSGMGEQYF	TGTGCCAGCAGTAGCGGGATGGGTGAGCAGTACTTC
TRBV15	TRBJ2-1	many	TRBD1	CATSGFGQGAANEQFF	TGTGCCACCAGCGGATTCGGACAGGGGGCCGCCAATGAGCAGTTCTTC
TRBV7-9	TRBJ2-5	many	NA	CASTIPGRETQYF	TGTGCCAGCACCATTCCTGGGAGAGAGACCCAGTACTTC
TRBV6-1	TRBJ2-7	few	NA	CASSPSWTVYEQYF	TGTGCCAGCAGTCCATCTTGGACTGTCTACGAGCAGTACTTC
TRBV20-1	TRBJ2-1	few	TRBD1	CSAEWPTGGQFF	TGCAGTGCCGAGTGGCCCACAGGGGGGCAGTTCTTC
TRBV20-1	TRBJ1-4	few	TRBD1	CSAMDRWREKLFF	TGCAGTGCTATGGACAGGTGGCGAGAAAAACTGTTTTTT
TRBV7-9	TRBJ1-1	NA	NA	CASRRLELETEAFF	TGTGCCAGCAGACGACTGGAGTTAGAGACTGAAGCTTTCTTT
TRBV9	TRBJ2-7	NA	NA	CASSDHKSEQYF	TGTGCCAGCAGCGACCACAAGTCCGAGCAGTACTTC
TRBV11-2	TRBJ1-1	many	NA	CASNRGPGLAFF	TGTGCCAGCAATAGAGGCCCCGGGCTGGCTTTCTTT